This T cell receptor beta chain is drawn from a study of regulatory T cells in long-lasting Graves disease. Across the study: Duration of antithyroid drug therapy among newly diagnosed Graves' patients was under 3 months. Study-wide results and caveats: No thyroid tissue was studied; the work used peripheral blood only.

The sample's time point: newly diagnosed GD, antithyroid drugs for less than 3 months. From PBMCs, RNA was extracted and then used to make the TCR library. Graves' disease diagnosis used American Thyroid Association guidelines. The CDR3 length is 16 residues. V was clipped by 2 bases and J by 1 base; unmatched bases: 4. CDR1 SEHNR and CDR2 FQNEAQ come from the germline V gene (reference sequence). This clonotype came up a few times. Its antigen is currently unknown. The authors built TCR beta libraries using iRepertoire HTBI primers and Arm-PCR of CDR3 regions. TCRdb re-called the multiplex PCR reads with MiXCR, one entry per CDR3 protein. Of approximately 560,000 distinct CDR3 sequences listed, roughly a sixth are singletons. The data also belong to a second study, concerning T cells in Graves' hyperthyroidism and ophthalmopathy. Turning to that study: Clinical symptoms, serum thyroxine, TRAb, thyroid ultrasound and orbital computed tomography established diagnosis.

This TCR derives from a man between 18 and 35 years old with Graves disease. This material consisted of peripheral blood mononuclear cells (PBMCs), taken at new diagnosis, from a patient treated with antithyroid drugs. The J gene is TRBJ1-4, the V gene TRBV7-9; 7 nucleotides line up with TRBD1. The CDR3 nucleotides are TGTGCCAGCAGCTTAAGGGACAGTCTAACTAATGAAAAACTGTTTTTT. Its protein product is CASSLRDSLTNEKLFF.